This T cell receptor beta chain was captured by sequencing in a study of Ad26.COV2.S vaccination and SARS-CoV-2 variants. At the level of the study: Of the COV1001 trial arms, the Ad26.COV2.S arm included the donor. Intramuscular Ad26.COV2.S at 5x10^10 or 1x10^11 viral particles.

Trimming took 5 bases from V and 8 from J; bases not matched to a gene: 6. Looked up from germline, CDR1 is SEHNR and CDR2 is FQNEAQ (reference sequence). This CDR3 spans 13 amino acids. Of note for this clone: Its specificity is unknown.

Described treatment: around 19 received Ad26.COV2.S at low or high dose, single or two shots; roughly five received placebo; per-sample allocation not given. The samples date from day 63 after the first vaccine or placebo injection. General study results and limits: Researchers reported similar non-spike TCR breadth in vaccine and placebo recipients.

Method: immunoSEQ multiplex PCR; TCRdb's copy keeps in-frame clones and lacks some. The table includes some 340,000 clones, 70% to 90% detected once. The specimen was peripheral blood, collected in a trial of Ad26.COV2.S vaccine versus placebo. The gene calls are TRBV7-9 and TRBJ1-1; 9 nucleotides line up with TRBD1. The receptor comes from a person aged 18 to 59 who received the Ad26.COV2.S COVID-19 vaccine or a placebo. CDR3 in amino acids: CASSPGQGIEAFF. The CDR3 DNA sequence: TGTGCCAGCAGCCCTGGACAGGGGATAGAAGCTTTCTTT.